This entry is about one T cell receptor (beta chain). Its target is not known. This specimen comes from a study of CD8 T cells in ankylosing spondylitis. Study results and limitations: The authors reported significant enrichment of disease-linked clones in matched ankylosing spondylitis synovial fluid.

Using quantitative 5'-RACE with molecular barcodes, the authors made TCR beta libraries. TCRdb recomputed calls from the 5' RACE reads with MiXCR, one row per CDR3 protein. This sample carries under 450,000 distinct CDR3 sequences, 20% to 25% of them seen once, and the ten largest clones take over 10%. This CDR3 has 14 amino acids. V lost 4 bases and J 3 bases, leaving 12 bases between the germline ends. The specimen was blood, either unsorted or a sorted T cell fraction (not recorded which). The receptor was isolated from a male donor with ankylosing spondylitis or in good health (not recorded which). The chain joins TRBV12-3 or TRBV12-4 to TRBJ1-1, with D perhaps matching TRBD1 (5 bases). Here the CDR3 reads CASSSNGGYTEAFF. CDR3 in DNA: TGTGCCAGCAGTTCCAACGGGGGGTACACTGAAGCTTTCTTT.